The 5 T cell receptor beta chains given below trace back to one sample, sequenced in a study of graft-versus-host responses after intestinal transplantation. TCRdb keeps only in-frame clones here, not all; method: immunoSEQ multiplex PCR. The sample has about 15,000 clones, about 60% seen once. The authors processed graft tissue to release intraepithelial and lamina propria lymphocytes. Material: ileum tissue, obtained 524 days after transplant. These TCRs come from a human patient who received an intestinal transplant, so some T cells may come from the graft donor.

The sample holds a few counts of this clone. The rearrangement uses TRBV19 and TRBJ1-4; 7 bases map to TRBD1. Germline trimming cut 5 bases from V and 3 bases from J; bases unmatched to any gene: 3. Looked up from germline, CDR1 is LNHDA and CDR2 is SQIVND (reference sequence). The CDR3 has 14 amino acids. The DNA of the CDR3 is TGTGCCAGTAGTTTTGGACAGGCTAATGAAAAACTGTTTTTT. Translation: CASSFGQANEKLFF.

In this sample, this clone turned up a few times. The genes are TRBV5-1 and TRBJ1-2; D gene ambiguous. Per the germline V gene, CDR1 is SGHRS and CDR2 is YFSETQ. V lost 0 bases, J lost 6 bases, and 9 bases lay in between. The CDR3 is 13 residues long. The CDR3 sequence: CASSLASEDGYTF. For the CDR3, the DNA is TGCGCCAGCAGCTTGGCCAGCGAAGATGGCTACACCTTC.

This chain uses TRBV7-9 with TRBJ2-1, with D hard to call. The CDR3 has 15 amino acids. The germline V gene has CDR1 SEHNR and CDR2 FQNEAQ (reference sequence). The V end was cut by 6 bases, the J end by 0 bases, with 12 bases between. The CDR3 DNA reads as TGTGCCAGCAGTCGACTCCTGAGCTCCTACAATGAGCAGTTCTTC. This encodes CASSRLLSSYNEQFF.

The CDR3 DNA follows: TGTGCCAGCAGCTTTTCACGGGGGGGCGAGCAGTACTTC. Its protein product is CASSFSRGGEQYF. The gene calls are TRBV14 and TRBJ2-7, with 8 bases aligning to TRBD2. The V gene end was trimmed by 5 bases and the J gene end by 6 bases; junction bases not matched to a gene: 6. In germline, CDR1 is SGHDN, CDR2 FVKESK. The CDR3 has 13 residues.

The rearrangement links TRBV18 to TRBJ1-2; 9 bases line up with TRBD1. CDR1 is KGHSH and CDR2 is LQKENI in the germline V gene. The CDR3 covers 18 residues. With 6 bases clipped from V and 2 bases from J, the junction kept 16 bases outside the gene matches. CDR3 nucleotide sequence: TGTGCCAGCTCCCTGCGACGCCCGGACAGGGGAGGAAACTATGGCTACACCTTC. Its protein is CASSLRRPDRGGNYGYTF.